This T cell receptor beta chain was documented in a study of blood T cells in healthy people across ages. Findings and caveats of the study: Age brought a roughly linear fall in TCR beta diversity measured per million T cells. Diversity figures derived from one million T cells were judged to underestimate the true value. There were more naive CD4+ cells and higher diversity in long-lived donors than in aged donors.

This clonotype was seen a few times. The antigen is undetermined. This CDR3 is 15 amino acids long. Germline loops: CDR1 SNHLY, CDR2 FYNNEI. The V end lost 6 bases, the J end lost 7 bases, and 19 bases lay between the germline ends. The second PCR ran roughly 7 to 12 cycles with a sample-barcoded 5' primer and J-beta primers. Each CDR3 protein gets one entry after TCRdb re-called the 5' RACE reads with MiXCR. The data contain about 680,000 distinct CDR3 sequences, 49% of them singletons. The authors isolated at least 7 million PBMCs per sample. The chain links TRBV2 to TRBJ2-1; weak D call: TRBD2 (6 bases). The TCR was taken from an older woman in good health. Source material: blood. The CDR3 spells CASSRLEVGGNEQFF. In nucleotides, the CDR3 is TGTGCCAGCAGCCGACTAGAGGTCGGTGGGAATGAGCAGTTCTTC.